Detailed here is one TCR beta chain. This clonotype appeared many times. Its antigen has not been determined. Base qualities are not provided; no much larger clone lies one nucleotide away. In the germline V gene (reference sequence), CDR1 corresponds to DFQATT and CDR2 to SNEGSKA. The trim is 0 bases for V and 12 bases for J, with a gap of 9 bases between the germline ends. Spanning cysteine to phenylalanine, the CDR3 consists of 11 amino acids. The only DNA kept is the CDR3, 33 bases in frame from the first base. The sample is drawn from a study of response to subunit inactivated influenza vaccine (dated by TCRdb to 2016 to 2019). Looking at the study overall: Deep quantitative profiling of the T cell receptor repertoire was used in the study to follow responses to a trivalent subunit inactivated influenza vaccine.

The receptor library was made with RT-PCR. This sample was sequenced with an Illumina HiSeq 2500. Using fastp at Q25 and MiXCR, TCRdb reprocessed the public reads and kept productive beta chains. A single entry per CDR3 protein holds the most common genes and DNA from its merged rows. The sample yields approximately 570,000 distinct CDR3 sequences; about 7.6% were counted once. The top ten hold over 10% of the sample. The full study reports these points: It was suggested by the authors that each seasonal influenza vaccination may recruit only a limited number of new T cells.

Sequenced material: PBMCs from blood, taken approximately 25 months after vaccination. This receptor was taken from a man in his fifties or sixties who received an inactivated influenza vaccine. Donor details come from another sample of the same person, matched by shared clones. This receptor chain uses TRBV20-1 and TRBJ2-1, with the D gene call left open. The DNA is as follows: TGCAGTGCTAGAGATTTGCTGTTGCAGTTCTTC. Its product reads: CSARDLLLQFF.